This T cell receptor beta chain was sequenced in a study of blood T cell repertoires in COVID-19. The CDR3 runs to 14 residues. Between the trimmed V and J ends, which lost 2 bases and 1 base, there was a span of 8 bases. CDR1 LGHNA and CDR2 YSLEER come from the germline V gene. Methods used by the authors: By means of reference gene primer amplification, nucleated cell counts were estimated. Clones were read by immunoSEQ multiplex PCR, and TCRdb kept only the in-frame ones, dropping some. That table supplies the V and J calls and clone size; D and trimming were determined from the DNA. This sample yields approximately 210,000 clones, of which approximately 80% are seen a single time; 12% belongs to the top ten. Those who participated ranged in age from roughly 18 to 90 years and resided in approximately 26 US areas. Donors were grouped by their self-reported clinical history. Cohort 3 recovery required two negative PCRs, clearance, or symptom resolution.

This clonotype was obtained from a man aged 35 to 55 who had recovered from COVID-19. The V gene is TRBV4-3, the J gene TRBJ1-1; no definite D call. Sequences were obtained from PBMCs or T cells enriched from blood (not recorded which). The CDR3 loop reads CASSQHTSNTEAFF. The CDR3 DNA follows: TGCGCCAGCAGCCAACATACTTCGAACACTGAAGCTTTCTTT.